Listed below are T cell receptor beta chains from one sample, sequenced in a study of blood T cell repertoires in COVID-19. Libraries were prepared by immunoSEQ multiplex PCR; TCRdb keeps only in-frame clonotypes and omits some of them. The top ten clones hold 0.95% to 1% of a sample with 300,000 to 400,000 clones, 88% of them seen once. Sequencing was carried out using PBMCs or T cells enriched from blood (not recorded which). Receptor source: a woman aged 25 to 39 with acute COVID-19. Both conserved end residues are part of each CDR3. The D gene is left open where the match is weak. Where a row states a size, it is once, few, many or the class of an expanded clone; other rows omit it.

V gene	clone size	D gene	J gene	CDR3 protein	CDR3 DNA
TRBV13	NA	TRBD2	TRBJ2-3	CASSSGLAGPSTDTQYF	TGTGCCAGCAGCTCCGGACTAGCGGGCCCTAGCACAGATACGCAGTATTTT
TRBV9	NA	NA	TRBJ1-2	CASSDGYGYTF	TGTGCCAGCAGCGACGGCTATGGCTACACCTTC
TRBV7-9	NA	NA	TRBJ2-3	CASSLLSDTQYF	TGTGCCAGCAGCTTACTGTCTGATACGCAGTATTTT
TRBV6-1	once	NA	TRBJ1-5	CASSEPEVRNQPQHF	TGTGCCAGCAGTGAGCCGGAGGTCCGCAATCAGCCCCAGCATTTT
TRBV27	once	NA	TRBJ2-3	CASSLFSGVRTDTQYF	TGTGCCAGCAGTTTATTCTCCGGGGTTCGCACAGATACGCAGTATTTT
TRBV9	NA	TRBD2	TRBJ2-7	CASSVGLAVNSYEQYF	TGTGCCAGCAGCGTAGGGCTAGCGGTGAATTCCTACGAGCAGTACTTC
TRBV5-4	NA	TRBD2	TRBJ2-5	CASSLGTSGGAEETQYF	TGTGCCAGCAGCTTGGGGACTAGCGGGGGGGCGGAAGAGACCCAGTACTTC
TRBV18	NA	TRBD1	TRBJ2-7	CASSRQGGTYEQYF	TGTGCCAGCTCTCGACAGGGGGGAACCTACGAGCAGTACTTC
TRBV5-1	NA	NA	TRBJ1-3	CASSPTGSGNTIYF	TGCGCCAGCAGCCCCACGGGCTCTGGAAACACCATATATTTT
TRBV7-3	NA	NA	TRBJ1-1	CASGATINTEAFF	TGTGCCAGCGGGGCGACGATAAACACTGAAGCTTTCTTT
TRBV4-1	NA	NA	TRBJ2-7	CASSQNLAYEQYF	TGCGCCAGCAGCCAAAACTTGGCCTACGAGCAGTACTTC
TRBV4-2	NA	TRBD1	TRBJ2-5	CASSQPTGVETQYF	TGTGCCAGCAGCCAACCGACAGGGGTAGAGACCCAGTACTTC
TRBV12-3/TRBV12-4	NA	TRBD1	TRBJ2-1	CASSQTGGVGGVF	TGTGCCAGCAGCCAGACAGGGGGCGTTGGAGGGGTCTTC
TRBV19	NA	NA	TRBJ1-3	CASMKRTRGGNTIYF	TGTGCCAGTATGAAAAGAACAAGAGGTGGAAACACCATATATTTT
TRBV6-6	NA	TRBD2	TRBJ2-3	CASRGAGGPTDTQYF	TGTGCCAGCAGGGGAGCGGGGGGGCCGACAGATACGCAGTATTTT
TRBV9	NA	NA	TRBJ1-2	CASSSQGRGGYTF	TGTGCCAGCAGCTCACAGGGACGTGGTGGCTACACCTTC
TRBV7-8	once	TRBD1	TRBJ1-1	CASSSPLTGKNTEAFF	TGTGCCAGCAGCTCACCTCTGACAGGGAAGAACACTGAAGCTTTCTTT
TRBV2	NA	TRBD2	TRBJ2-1	CASSVLAGGNEQFF	TGTGCCAGCAGTGTACTAGCGGGGGGGAATGAGCAGTTCTTC
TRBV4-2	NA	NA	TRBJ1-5	CASSQGGYIANQPQHF	TGTGCCAGCAGCCAAGGAGGGTATATAGCAAATCAGCCCCAGCATTTT
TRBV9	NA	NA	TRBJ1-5	CASSVEGGQPQHF	TGTGCCAGCAGCGTAGAGGGCGGGCAGCCCCAGCATTTT
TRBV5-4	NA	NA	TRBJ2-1	CASSFGLTRNEQFF	TGTGCCAGCAGCTTTGGTTTAACTCGGAATGAGCAGTTCTTC
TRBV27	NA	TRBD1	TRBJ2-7	CASSPTTGGFYEQYF	TGTGCCAGCAGTCCTACGACAGGGGGCTTCTACGAGCAGTACTTC
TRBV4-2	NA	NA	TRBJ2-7	CASSQARVLSYEQYF	TGTGCCAGCAGCCAAGCCCGGGTTCTCTCCTACGAGCAGTACTTC
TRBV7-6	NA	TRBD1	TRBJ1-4	CASSPQTGGSLNEKLFF	TGTGCCAGCAGCCCGCAAACAGGGGGTTCTCTGAATGAAAAACTGTTTTTT
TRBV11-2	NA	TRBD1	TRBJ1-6	CASSFGQGNSPLHF	TGTGCCAGCAGCTTCGGACAGGGCAATTCACCCCTCCACTTT